Sequencing of this T cell receptor beta chain was carried out in a study of T-cell memory formation after mild COVID-19. This clonotype was counted between two and nine times. Germline V gene sequence: CDR1 LNHDA, CDR2 SQIVND (reference sequence). CDR3 size: 17 residues. With V trimmed by 4 bases and J by 2 bases, 11 bases remained unmatched. MiXCR, run by TCRdb on the 5' RACE reads, gives a single entry per CDR3 protein. The sample includes roughly 550,000 distinct CDR3 sequences, around 21% of them seen just once. V and J are TRBV19 and TRBJ1-1, with 9 bases aligning to TRBD1. The receptor's source is an adult woman who had mild COVID-19 (a few samples of this study predate the infection). Cell type and time point are not known. Sequenced input: PBMCs or a T cell subset sorted from them (not recorded which). Written as DNA, the CDR3 is TGTGCCAGTAGTAGCTCCGGACAGGGGCCCTACAACACTGAAGCTTTCTTT. Protein sequence: CASSSSGQGPYNTEAFF.